The sequence of this TCR beta chain was determined in a study of T cells after yellow fever vaccination. Study-wide findings and caveats: A small proportion of clonotypes was detected in both the CD4 and CD8 compartments.

TCRdb reprocessed the 5' RACE reads with MiXCR, giving one entry per CDR3 protein. Here the sample spans 300,000 to 400,000 distinct CDR3 sequences, 6.2% being singletons. The CDR3 has 16 residues. Trimming at V came to 6 bases and at J to 0 bases, leaving 5 bases not matched to a gene. In this sample, this clonotype turned up a few times. The antigen remains undetermined. Material: PBMCs, obtained 5 days after the yellow fever booster vaccination. V and J are TRBV12-3 or TRBV12-4 and TRBJ2-1; 10 nucleotides line up with TRBD2. The receptor comes from a man aged 25 to 45 who received the YFV17D yellow fever vaccine. CDR3 protein: CASRAGGTFSYNEQFF. The DNA of the CDR3 is TGTGCCAGCAGAGCGGGAGGGACATTCTCCTACAATGAGCAGTTCTTC.